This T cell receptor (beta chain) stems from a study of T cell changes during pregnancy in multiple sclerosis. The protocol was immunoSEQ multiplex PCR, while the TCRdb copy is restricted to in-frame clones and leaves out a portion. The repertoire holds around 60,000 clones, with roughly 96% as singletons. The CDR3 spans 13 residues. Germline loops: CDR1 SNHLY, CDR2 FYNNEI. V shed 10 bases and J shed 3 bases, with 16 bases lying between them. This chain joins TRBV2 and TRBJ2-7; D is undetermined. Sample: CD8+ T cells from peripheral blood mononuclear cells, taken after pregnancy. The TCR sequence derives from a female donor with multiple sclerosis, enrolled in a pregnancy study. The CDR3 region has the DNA TGTGCCACCTACGAGCCCCAGGACTACGAGCAGTACTTC. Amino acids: CATYEPQDYEQYF.